Presented here are 21 T cell receptor beta chains from one specimen sequenced in a study of cytomegalovirus exposure and HLA in healthy donors. PCR primers comprised 60 Vbeta and 13 Jbeta primers. Only in-frame clones appear in the TCRdb table, and some are missing; sequencing was by immunoSEQ multiplex PCR. The sample lists about 160,000 clones, roughly 78% occurring once. Material: PBMCs. These receptors were obtained from a man in his forties or fifties in good health and CMV-seronegative.

This clone appeared a few times. This chain's CDR3 is CASAEQGGNQPQHF. The CDR3 DNA sequence: TGTGCCAGCGCCGAACAGGGAGGGAATCAGCCCCAGCATTTT. This chain joins TRBV6-1 and TRBJ1-5; maybe TRBD1 (6 bases). The V and J ends lost 8 bases and 4 bases respectively, with 15 bases between them. The CDR3 length is 14 residues. Per germline, CDR1 MNHNS and CDR2 SASEGT.

The chain links TRBV9 to TRBJ2-5; TRBD1 matches 9 bases. J gave up 5 bases and V 3 bases, and 11 bases lay outside the gene matches. The CDR3 covers 16 residues. Germline CDR1 is SGDLS and CDR2 is YYNGEE. CDR3 region: CASSDTGGPSGETQYF. The CDR3, as DNA: TGTGCCAGCAGCGATACAGGGGGCCCCTCGGGGGAGACCCAGTACTTC. Complete variable domain (other parts from reference TRBV9 and TRBJ2-5): DSGVTQTPKHLITATGQRVTLRCSPRSGDLSVYWYQQSLDQGLQFLIQYYNGEERAKGNILERFSAQQFPDLHSELNLSSLELGDSALYFCASSDTGGPSGETQYFGPGTRLLVL.

V and J are TRBV13 and TRBJ2-1; 9 nucleotides match TRBD2. Germline values: CDR1 PRHDT, CDR2 FYEKMQ (reference sequence). The CDR3 covers 16 residues. Trimming at V came to 4 bases and at J to 8 bases, leaving 12 bases not matched to a gene. CDR3 sequence reads: CASSSLAGAAVHEQFF. CDR3 nucleotides: TGTGCCAGCAGCTCTTTAGCGGGAGCGGCCGTCCATGAGCAGTTCTTC.

This chain links TRBV7-9 with TRBJ2-7, with a tentative D call TRBD1 (5 bases). This CDR3 contains 17 residues. V was shortened by 5 bases and J by 3 bases, with 23 bases between the two germline ends. From germline, CDR1 is SEHNR and CDR2 FQNEAQ (reference sequence). Here the CDR3 DNA reads TGTGCCAGCAGCGACAGTTTTGGAGACCGATTTCTCTACGAGCAGTACTTC. It is translated as CASSDSFGDRFLYEQYF.

This chain joins TRBV7-2 and TRBJ2-2, with TRBD2 as a possible D gene (5 bases). The germline gives CDR1 SGHTA, CDR2 FQGNSA. This CDR3 contains 13 residues. Trimming cost V 4 bases and J 5 bases, with 8 bases left between them. The CDR3 loop is CASSSGLTGELFF. The CDR3 nucleotides read TGTGCCAGCAGCTCAGGACTTACCGGGGAGCTGTTTTTT.

This clone showed up just once. The chain joins TRBV28 to TRBJ2-7; perhaps TRBD1 as D (5 bases). Germline V lookup: CDR1 MDHEN, CDR2 SYDVKM. The CDR3 length is 15 residues. Trimming pared 2 bases from V and 4 bases from J, leaving 15 bases between. In DNA form, the CDR3 reads TGTGCCAGCAGTTTACCCCAGGGATCCTCGTACGAGCAGTACTTC. This encodes CASSLPQGSSYEQYF.

The chain joins TRBV28 to TRBJ2-7; 14 positions match TRBD2. The V gene end was trimmed by 4 bases and the J gene end by 3 bases; junction bases not matched to a gene: 2. The germline V gene has CDR1 MDHEN and CDR2 SYDVKM. CDR3 length: 15 amino acids. The CDR3: CASSSGTSGSYEQYF. DNA for the CDR3: TGTGCCAGCAGTTCGGGGACTAGCGGGAGCTACGAGCAGTACTTC.

V gene TRBV7-8 combines with J gene TRBJ2-2, with no clear D. Germline V CDR1 and CDR2: SGHVS, FQNEAQ. The CDR3 is 14 residues long. V gave up 5 bases and J gave up 3 bases, with 10 bases separating them. The CDR3, as DNA: TGTGCCAGCAGCACGCGAGCCTACACCGGGGAGCTGTTTTTT. Residues: CASSTRAYTGELFF.

The chain is built from TRBV5-1 and TRBJ2-7, with TRBD2 identical over 11 bases. CDR3 length equals 14 residues. V was clipped by 4 bases and J by 7 bases; unmatched bases: 7. Germline loops: CDR1 SGHRS, CDR2 YFSETQ. CDR3 sequence (DNA): TGCGCCAGCAGCACTATAGCGGGAGGGCTTGAGCAGTACTTC. Its protein product is CASSTIAGGLEQYF.

The V call is TRBV5-6, the J call TRBJ2-7, with TRBD1 as a possible D gene (6 bases). The CDR3 is 13 residues long. In germline, CDR1 is SGHDT, CDR2 YYEEEE. V lost 6 bases, J lost 4 bases, and 14 bases lay in between. The CDR3 bases are TGTGCCAGCACCGTGGGGGCGCAGTACGAGCAGTACTTC. Protein sequence: CASTVGAQYEQYF.

This clone came up once. This chain links TRBV6-1 with TRBJ1-1, with D possibly TRBD1 on 5 matching bases. CDR1 and CDR2 (germline): MNHNS, SASEGT. The germline V and J ends were trimmed by 7 bases and 2 bases, with 11 bases remaining between them. This CDR3 has 13 amino acids. CDR3 sequence: CASNQQVNTEAFF. The CDR3, as DNA: TGTGCCAGCAACCAACAGGTTAACACTGAAGCTTTCTTT.

The chain couples TRBV28 to TRBJ2-7; TRBD1 matches 7 bases. The germline gives CDR1 MDHEN, CDR2 SYDVKM. The CDR3 runs 15 residues. The V and J ends lost 8 bases and 2 bases, in that order; junction bases with no gene match: 12. The chain's CDR3 is CASQKGQDETYEQYF. DNA for the CDR3: TGTGCCAGCCAAAAAGGACAGGACGAGACCTACGAGCAGTACTTC.

The CDR3: CASSIWQGDRYEQYF. CDR3 DNA: TGTGCCAGTAGTATATGGCAGGGCGATAGGTACGAGCAGTACTTC. The gene calls are TRBV19 and TRBJ2-7, with D perhaps TRBD1 (5 bases). The CDR3 is 15 residues long. CDR1 and CDR2 (germline): LNHDA, SQIVND (reference sequence). The germline V and J ends were trimmed by 2 bases and 4 bases, with 15 bases remaining between them.

This clone was counted a few times. The chain has TRBV28 and TRBJ2-7, with D possibly TRBD1 on 5 matching bases. Trimming cost V 6 bases and J 6 bases, with 12 bases left between them. Looked up from germline, CDR1 is MDHEN and CDR2 is SYDVKM. This CDR3 region has 12 residues. The chain's CDR3 is CASRFQGPEQYF. CDR3 sequence (DNA): TGTGCCAGCAGATTCCAGGGTCCCGAGCAGTACTTC.

V is TRBV23-1 and J is TRBJ1-1; D unclear. TRBV23-1 is annotated as an ORF whose role is uncertain. The CDR3 length is 16 residues. The V end lost 4 bases, the J end lost 0 bases, and 15 bases lay between the germline ends. The CDR3 DNA follows: TGCGCCAGCAGTCGGGTCAGGCGCCAAATGAACACTGAAGCTTTCTTT. This sequence encodes CASSRVRRQMNTEAFF.

V gene TRBV21-1 combines with J gene TRBJ1-1. TRBV21-1 is assigned pseudogene status. This CDR3 is built from 15 residues. CDR3: CASSKLVRGGSSAFF. As DNA, the CDR3 is TGTGCCAGCAGCAAGCTGGTACGGGGGGGTTCCAGCGCTTTCTTT.

J is TRBJ1-1 and V is TRBV5-1; 9 bases map to TRBD1. The CDR3 is made up of 15 amino acids. The J segment lost 3 bases and the V segment lost 4 bases, leaving 7 bases of the junction unmatched. The germline CDR1 and CDR2 sequences are SGHRS and YFSETQ. CDR3 region: CASSNTGTGYTEAFF. CDR3 coding DNA: TGCGCCAGCAGCAATACCGGGACAGGGTACACTGAAGCTTTCTTT.

This clone was detected only once. The CDR3 here is CAIDRGSGNTEAFF. CDR3 DNA: TGTGCCATCGACAGGGGAAGTGGGAACACTGAAGCTTTCTTT. This chain uses TRBV28 with TRBJ1-1; 8 nucleotides line up with TRBD1. V trimming: 10 bases; J trimming: 1 base; junction bases outside the gene matches: 8. The germline CDR1 and CDR2 sequences are MDHEN and SYDVKM. The CDR3 totals 14 residues.

The CDR3 here is CASSLGRGSSTDTQYF. Here the CDR3 DNA reads TGCGCCAGCAGCTTGGGTAGGGGGTCGAGCACAGATACGCAGTATTTT. The genes are TRBV5-1 and TRBJ2-3; TRBD1 is a possible D gene (6 bases). Germline V gives CDR1 SGHRS, CDR2 YFSETQ. The CDR3 contains 16 residues. Trimming removed 0 bases at V and 0 bases at J, with 11 bases between.

The chain employs TRBV19 and TRBJ2-7, with TRBD1 matching 9 bases. Per germline, CDR1 LNHDA and CDR2 SQIVND (reference sequence). The CDR3 spans 15 residues. Trimming took 5 bases from V and 2 from J; bases not matched to a gene: 7. CDR3 coding DNA: TGTGCCAGTAGTGCAAACACAGGGGGCCCCTACGAGCAGTACTTC. This codes for CASSANTGGPYEQYF.

This clone showed up just a few times. Germline and junction disagree at one end, which may indicate a read error. J is TRBJ2-3 and V is TRBV7-9; D perhaps matches TRBD1 (6 bases). From germline, CDR1 is SEHNR and CDR2 FQNEAQ (reference sequence). The CDR3 covers 18 residues. The CDR3 region is CSSSPWGRAVNPTSRQYF. The CDR3 DNA reads as TGTTCCAGCAGCCCATGGGGGCGGGCGGTTAACCCCACCAGTAGACAGTATTTT. The complete variable domain, with remaining parts taken from reference TRBV7-9 and TRBJ2-3, reads DTGVSQNPRHKITKRGQNVTFRCDPISEHNRLYWYRQTLGQGPEFLTYFQNEAQLEKSRLLSDRFSAERPKGSFSTLEIQRTEQGDSAMYLCSSSPWGRAVNPTSRQYFGPGTRLTVL.